The 10 T cell receptor beta chains below were found in one sample sequenced in a study of cytomegalovirus exposure and HLA in healthy donors. The study ran its PCR with 60 Vbeta and 13 Jbeta primers. The method was immunoSEQ multiplex PCR; TCRdb's version includes in-frame clones alone and lacks a portion of them. This sample has 75,000 to 100,000 clones, with about 78% found just once. Sequenced material: PBMCs. Receptors originate from a man aged 40-55 years in good health and CMV-seronegative.

The sample holds a few counts of this clone. The conserved final phenylalanine or tryptophan is absent from the CDR3, which likely points to a read error. Because the CDR3's place on the DNA is in doubt, the DNA is left out and the CDR3 is given as listed by TCRdb. The gene calls are TRBV6-1 and TRBJ1-6; TRBD1, the table's D call, was not compared with the DNA. The CDR3 sequence runs 12 residues, both termini included. The germline CDR1 and CDR2 sequences are MNHNS and SASEGT. The CDR3 loop reads CASSEAGQGGKI.

In this sample, this clone turned up a few times. The chain employs TRBV11-2 and TRBJ2-5; perhaps TRBD2 as D (7 bases). This CDR3 has 15 residues. The V gene lost 0 bases and the J gene lost 5 bases, with 13 bases spanning the gap. Germline CDR1 reads SGHAT; CDR2 reads FQNNGV. The CDR3 here is CASSLDIGGGETQYF. In DNA, the CDR3 is TGTGCCAGCAGCTTAGACATAGGGGGAGGGGAGACCCAGTACTTC.

This chain joins TRBV6-1 and TRBJ2-5; TRBD2 matches at 7 bases. The CDR3 length is 14 residues. Trimming at V came to 3 bases and at J to 7 bases, leaving 8 bases not matched to a gene. From germline, CDR1 is MNHNS and CDR2 SASEGT. CDR3 sequence: CASSERGGGGTQYF. In DNA form, the CDR3 reads TGTGCCAGCAGTGAGAGAGGCGGGGGTGGGACCCAGTACTTC.

This rearrangement joins TRBV27 to TRBJ2-7, with 8 bases fitting TRBD1. From germline, CDR1 is MNHEY and CDR2 SMNVEV (reference sequence). The CDR3 totals 14 residues. The J segment lost 6 bases and the V segment lost 9 bases, leaving 13 bases of the junction unmatched. CDR3 loop: CASSPRTGSIEQYF. In DNA form, the CDR3 reads TGTGCCAGTTCTCCGCGGACAGGGAGTATCGAGCAGTACTTC.

This clone was detected only a few times. The chain has TRBV5-1 and TRBJ2-3, with D tentatively TRBD1 (6 bases). CDR3 length: 16 amino acids. V was cut by 0 bases and J by 2 bases, with 13 bases left in between. In germline, CDR1 is SGHRS, CDR2 YFSETQ. CDR3 loop: CASSLAYTGLTDTQYF. Written as DNA, the CDR3 is TGCGCCAGCAGCTTGGCTTATACAGGGCTCACAGATACGCAGTATTTT.

The chain uses TRBV19 and TRBJ1-2; 8 nucleotides match TRBD1. The germline V gene encodes CDR1 LNHDA and CDR2 SQIVND (reference sequence). This CDR3 has 12 residues. The DNA of the CDR3 is TGTGCTTCCGGGACAGGAGGGCATGGCTACACCTTC. Translated: CASGTGGHGYTF.

The chain combines TRBV9 with TRBJ1-1; TRBD1 is a possible D gene (6 bases). The V end lost 0 bases, the J end lost 8 bases, and 17 bases lay between the germline ends. Looked up from germline, CDR1 is SGDLS and CDR2 is YYNGEE. The CDR3 loop spans 15 amino acids. Here the CDR3 reads CASSVDSRGGGEAFF. Written as DNA, the CDR3 is TGTGCCAGCAGCGTAGATTCACGGGGCGGGGGCGAAGCTTTCTTT.

The chain has TRBV10-3 and TRBJ2-5; 8 positions match TRBD1. With 2 bases clipped from V and 4 bases from J, the junction kept 0 bases outside the gene matches. Germline-derived CDR1 and CDR2 are ENHRY and SYGVKD. The CDR3 consists of 13 residues. CDR3 nucleotides: TGTGCCATCAGTGAGGGACAGGGAGAGACCCAGTACTTC. This sequence encodes CAISEGQGETQYF.

The chain is built from TRBV28 and TRBJ1-4; possibly TRBD1 for D (6 bases). The CDR3 sequence is 16 residues long. Deletions cut 5 bases from V and 4 bases from J, with 17 bases between. CDR1 and CDR2 from the germline V gene are MDHEN and SYDVKM. The DNA for the CDR3 is TGTGCCAGCAGTCCCCTGGGGGCAGGGAATAATGAAAAACTGTTTTTT. Protein: CASSPLGAGNNEKLFF.

The chain carries TRBV28 and TRBJ1-4; TRBD1 matches at 9 bases. The V segment lost 5 bases and the J segment 10 bases; nucleotides outside the gene matches: 11. The CDR3 consists of 15 residues. Germline CDR1 MDHEN, CDR2 SYDVKM. The CDR3 loop is CASSPPGTGSRKLFF. The CDR3 bases are TGTGCCAGCAGTCCCCCGGGGACAGGGAGTAGAAAACTGTTTTTT.